One sample yielded the 22 T cell receptor beta chains listed below, sequenced in a study of T cell changes during pregnancy in multiple sclerosis. Here immunoSEQ multiplex PCR was the method, and the copy in TCRdb shows in-frame clones only, minus some. The sample lists 34,000 or so clones; over 75% were seen once. Sequences were derived from CD8+ T cells from peripheral blood mononuclear cells, sampled in the first trimester of pregnancy. The receptor source for this set is a female donor with multiple sclerosis, enrolled in a pregnancy study.

The chain carries TRBV30 and TRBJ1-1, with D unclear. The CDR3 runs 13 residues. Deletions cut 0 bases from V and 1 base from J, with 6 bases between. Germline-derived CDR1 and CDR2 are GTSNPN and SVGIG (reference sequence). DNA of the CDR3: TGTGCCTGGAGTGTAACAGCGAACACTGAAGCTTTCTTT. Translating it yields CAWSVTANTEAFF.

This chain uses TRBV14 with TRBJ2-4, with 16 nucleotides matching TRBD2. Germline CDR1 and CDR2: SGHDN and FVKESK. This CDR3 is built from 18 residues. The ends lost 4 bases at V and 1 base at J; junction bases unmatched: 4. CDR3 in amino acids: CASSPGLAGGRAKNIQYF. CDR3 DNA: TGTGCCAGCAGCCCGGGACTAGCGGGAGGGCGGGCCAAAAACATTCAGTACTTC.

J is TRBJ2-7 and V is TRBV6-5; D is unclear. This CDR3 has 14 amino acids. The ends were cut back, 8 bases at V and 2 bases at J, with 16 bases in the middle. The germline CDR1 and CDR2 sequences are MNHEY and SVGAGI. The CDR3 sequence: CASGLFGRPYEQYF. The CDR3, as DNA: TGTGCCAGCGGGCTCTTTGGAAGGCCCTACGAGCAGTACTTC.

The chain recombines TRBV7-9 with TRBJ2-7; D not resolved. CDR1 SEHNR and CDR2 FQNEAQ come from the germline V gene (reference sequence). This CDR3 contains 12 residues. V lost 1 base, J lost 6 bases, and 7 bases lay in between. CDR3 bases: TGTGCCAGCAGCTTAGAACTTTCCGAGCAGTACTTC. It translates to CASSLELSEQYF.

V gene TRBV2 combines with J gene TRBJ1-4, with D possibly matching TRBD1 (6 bases). There are 16 residues in the CDR3. Germline lookup yields CDR1 SNHLY and CDR2 FYNNEI. Between the trimmed V and J ends, which lost 2 bases and 7 bases, there was a span of 17 bases. The DNA of the CDR3 is TGTGCCAGCAGTGAATTTGGGGGGGCAGGGAGTGAAAAACTGTTTTTT. Translation gives CASSEFGGAGSEKLFF.

CDR3 loop: CASLLSAGGRNEQFF. The DNA for the CDR3 is TGTGCCAGCCTCCTCTCGGCGGGAGGGCGTAATGAGCAGTTCTTC. This chain uses TRBV7-8 with TRBJ2-1, with TRBD2 identical over 9 bases. V lost 8 bases, J lost 7 bases, and 12 bases stayed unmatched. Germline loops: CDR1 SGHVS, CDR2 FQNEAQ. This CDR3 comprises 15 residues.

This clone turned up a few times. This rearrangement joins TRBV7-9 to TRBJ2-7; perhaps TRBD1 as D (5 bases). The CDR3 is 13 residues long. Germline CDR1 reads SEHNR; CDR2 reads FQNEAQ (reference sequence). V lost 4 bases, J lost 3 bases, and 10 bases lay in between. The CDR3 DNA reads as TGTGCCAGCAGCTCGTCAGGGAACTACGAGCAGTACTTC. It specifies CASSSSGNYEQYF.

In regard to this clone: Mismatch with germline at one junction end may stem from a read error. The chain employs TRBV5-1 and TRBJ1-2, with 8 positions matching TRBD1. The germline V gene encodes CDR1 SGHRS and CDR2 YFSETQ. The CDR3 spans 13 residues. CDR3 DNA: TGTGCCAGCAGCTTGGACAGGGATTATGGCTACACCTTC. Translated, it gives CASSLDRDYGYTF.

This chain connects TRBV2 to TRBJ2-7; D unresolved. V lost 7 bases to trimming and J lost 0 bases, with 10 bases between them. Germline CDR1 reads SNHLY; CDR2 reads FYNNEI. The CDR3 covers 13 residues. CDR3: CASTVSDSYEQYF. CDR3 nucleotide sequence: TGTGCCAGCACGGTATCCGACTCCTACGAGCAGTACTTC.

The V call is TRBV7-6, the J call TRBJ1-1, with a tentative D call TRBD1 (5 bases). This CDR3 has 14 amino acids. Trimming removed 4 bases at V and 1 base at J, with 10 bases between. In germline, CDR1 is SGHVS, CDR2 FNYEAQ. CDR3 sequence (DNA): TGTGCCAGCAGCTCAGTGGGGCAGAACACTGAAGCTTTCTTT. Translation gives CASSSVGQNTEAFF.

This clone appeared a few times. The V gene is TRBV28, the J gene TRBJ2-2, with D possibly matching TRBD2 (6 bases). Germline CDR1 is MDHEN and CDR2 is SYDVKM. Trimming removed 3 bases from V and 4 bases from J, with 9 bases in between. The CDR3 is 14 residues long. CDR3 coding DNA: TGTGCCAGCAGTTTTCCGGGAGCCACCGGGGAGCTGTTTTTT. Amino acid sequence: CASSFPGATGELFF.

The chain links TRBV16 to TRBJ1-2, with 7 bases identical to TRBD1. J gave up 10 bases and V 0 bases, and 11 bases lay outside the gene matches. The CDR3 consists of 15 residues. Germline CDR1 and CDR2: KGHSY and FQNENV. CDR3 coding DNA: TGTGCCAGCAGCCAATCGTTTGGGACAGCTATGGACTACACCTTC. Its protein is CASSQSFGTAMDYTF.

The rearrangement joins TRBV14 to TRBJ2-6; D is undetermined. Germline CDR1 reads SGHDN; CDR2 reads FVKESK. CDR3 size: 15 residues. The V gene lost 2 bases and the J gene lost 0 bases, with 5 bases spanning the gap. CDR3 DNA: TGTGCCAGCAGCCAATTCATCTCTGGGGCCAACGTCCTGACTTTC. This sequence encodes CASSQFISGANVLTF.

The genes are TRBV6-1 and TRBJ2-7, with D unresolved. This CDR3 has 14 amino acids. Trimming cost V 1 base and J 5 bases, with 12 bases left between them. Looked up from germline, CDR1 is MNHNS and CDR2 is SASEGT. This CDR3 reads CASSEVQDWHEQYF. Here the CDR3 DNA reads TGTGCCAGCAGTGAAGTCCAAGATTGGCACGAGCAGTACTTC.

The chain links TRBV2 to TRBJ2-7; D is unclear. Germline V gives CDR1 SNHLY, CDR2 FYNNEI. Trimming stripped 7 bases from V and 2 bases from J, with 15 bases between. This CDR3 has 14 residues. CDR3 amino acids: CASTGSRFTYEQYF. CDR3 in DNA: TGTGCCAGCACCGGTAGCAGATTTACCTACGAGCAGTACTTC.

V gene TRBV7-9 combines with J gene TRBJ2-1; 8 nucleotides align to TRBD2. This CDR3 is built from 15 residues. Germline V CDR1 and CDR2: SEHNR, FQNEAQ (reference sequence). Unmatched junction bases numbered 7, after V lost 0 bases and J lost 9 bases. CDR3 protein: CASSLALAGSREQFF. CDR3 nucleotide sequence: TGTGCCAGCAGCTTAGCCCTAGCGGGTTCCCGTGAGCAGTTCTTC.

This chain links TRBV27 with TRBJ2-1, with 10 nucleotides matching TRBD2. Looked up from germline, CDR1 is MNHEY and CDR2 is SMNVEV (reference sequence). The CDR3 sequence is 15 residues long. V trimming: 4 bases; J trimming: 7 bases; junction bases outside the gene matches: 7. In nucleotides, the CDR3 is TGTGCCAGCAGTTCAATAGCGGGGGGAAGGAATGAGCAGTTCTTC. Amino acids: CASSSIAGGRNEQFF.

The chain has TRBV27 and TRBJ1-1; the match to TRBD1 covers 9 bases. The CDR3 runs 14 residues. V dropped 8 bases and J dropped 10; count of bases not matched to a gene: 14. The germline V gene has CDR1 MNHEY and CDR2 SMNVEV (reference sequence). The CDR3 protein is CASSTGGRPGGAFF. For the CDR3, the DNA is TGTGCCAGCTCTACAGGGGGCCGGCCTGGTGGAGCTTTCTTT.

The chain joins TRBV27 to TRBJ1-5; maybe TRBD1 (6 bases). Between the trimmed V and J ends, which lost 3 bases and 9 bases, there was a span of 12 bases. Looked up from germline, CDR1 is MNHEY and CDR2 is SMNVEV (reference sequence). This CDR3 region has 13 residues. The CDR3 protein is CASSLSGVRPQHF. The DNA of the CDR3 is TGTGCCAGCAGTTTGTCAGGGGTTCGGCCCCAGCATTTT.

This chain joins TRBV27 and TRBJ2-1; a weak D match, TRBD1 (5 bases). The CDR3 has 13 amino acids. Germline assignment: CDR1 MNHEY and CDR2 SMNVEV (reference sequence). Trimming removed 2 bases from V and 9 bases from J, with 11 bases in between. The CDR3 coding sequence is TGTGCCAGCAGTTTAGGCCGCAGGGCTGAGCAGTTCTTC. The encoded protein is CASSLGRRAEQFF.

Remarks on this clone: Relative to the germline gene, one junction end is altered; a read error may explain this. The V call is TRBV7-7, the J call TRBJ2-3, with TRBD2 identical over 14 bases. Looked up from germline, CDR1 is SSHAT and CDR2 is FNYEAQ (reference sequence). The CDR3 totals 16 residues. Here the CDR3 reads CASSPGTSGSADTQYF. CDR3 DNA sequence: TGTGCTAGCAGCCCAGGGACTAGCGGGAGCGCAGATACGCAGTATTTT.

This clone was counted between two and nine times. This chain connects TRBV9 to TRBJ2-1; D might be TRBD2 (5 bases). This CDR3 comprises 15 residues. Per the germline V gene, CDR1 is SGDLS and CDR2 is YYNGEE. Trimming removed 4 bases from V and 3 bases from J, with 14 bases in between. CDR3 DNA sequence: TGTGCCAGCAGCCCTCCGGTAGCGCTCTACAATGAGCAGTTCTTC. Protein sequence: CASSPPVALYNEQFF.